The next 10 T cell receptor beta chains were all read from a single sample in a study of blood T cell repertoires in COVID-19. Sequencing was performed with immunoSEQ multiplex PCR; in TCRdb, only in-frame clones are kept and a portion is missing. The sample consists of about 280,000 clones, around 85% of them appearing once. Sequencing input: peripheral blood. The receptors were gathered from a woman aged 25 to 39 who had recovered from COVID-19.

This clone has only one observation. This chain connects TRBV6-7 to TRBJ1-5, with a possible D match to TRBD1 (5 bases). TRBV6-7 is labeled an ORF, and its function is uncertain. The CDR3 sequence is 16 residues long. V lost 0 bases and J lost 2, with 11 bases in between. The CDR3 loop reads CASSYSKRGGNQPQHF. DNA of the CDR3: TGTGCCAGCAGTTACTCGAAGCGGGGGGGCAATCAGCCCCAGCATTTT.

This chain links TRBV27 with TRBJ2-7; D unclear. The CDR3 runs 12 residues. Germline V gene sequence: CDR1 MNHEY, CDR2 SMNVEV (reference sequence). V lost 5 bases and J 4 bases, leaving 9 bases between the germline ends. The CDR3 reads CASSLYHYEQYF. CDR3 bases: TGTGCCAGCAGTCTCTACCATTACGAGCAGTACTTC.

V and J are TRBV19 and TRBJ2-5; 7 nucleotides line up with TRBD2. The CDR3 consists of 15 residues. CDR1 is LNHDA and CDR2 is SQIVND in the germline V gene (reference sequence). Unmatched junction bases numbered 4, after V lost 3 bases and J lost 0 bases. The CDR3 DNA follows: TGTGCCAGTAGTATTTCCGGGGGGAACCAAGAGACCCAGTACTTC. Protein sequence: CASSISGGNQETQYF.

The V gene is TRBV5-6, the J gene TRBJ2-7, with D possibly TRBD1 on 6 matching bases. V was clipped by 0 bases and J by 9 bases, with 19 bases between them. From germline, CDR1 is SGHDT and CDR2 YYEEEE. This CDR3 region has 15 residues. CDR3 amino acids: CASSLDDRSSRRQYF. CDR3 coding DNA: TGTGCCAGCAGCTTGGACGACAGGTCTTCTCGACGGCAGTACTTC.

The V gene is TRBV6-5, the J gene TRBJ2-2; 8 bases are shared with TRBD1. The V segment lost 4 bases and the J segment 0 bases; nucleotides outside the gene matches: 4. This CDR3 is 16 amino acids long. Germline V gives CDR1 MNHEY, CDR2 SVGAGI. The CDR3, as DNA: TGTGCCAGCAGTTTAGGGACAGGCCCGAACACCGGGGAGCTGTTTTTT. It encodes CASSLGTGPNTGELFF.

This chain joins TRBV18 and TRBJ2-7, with 7 bases aligning to TRBD1. The CDR3 runs to 14 residues. Unmatched junction bases numbered 8, after V lost 3 bases and J lost 6 bases. Germline V gene sequence: CDR1 KGHSH, CDR2 LQKENI. The CDR3: CASSPQTGPGEQYF. As DNA, the CDR3 is TGTGCCAGCTCACCGCAGACAGGGCCCGGCGAGCAGTACTTC.

In its sample, this clone was seen a few times. V is TRBV7-9 and J is TRBJ2-3; D possibly corresponds to TRBD2 (5 bases). The CDR3 extends over 15 amino acids. The V end was cut by 3 bases, the J end by 2 bases, with 12 bases between. The V gene's germline CDR1 is SEHNR and CDR2 FQNEAQ (reference sequence). CDR3 coding DNA: TGTGCCAGCAGCTTCCCCGCCCGGGACACAGATACGCAGTATTTT. Its protein is CASSFPARDTDTQYF.

The chain employs TRBV27 and TRBJ2-7; TRBD1 matches 8 bases. The CDR3 is made up of 14 amino acids. From germline, CDR1 is MNHEY and CDR2 SMNVEV (reference sequence). V shed 3 bases and J 2 bases; nucleotides not matched to a gene: 3. The CDR3 sequence: CASSFGTGPYEQYF. The CDR3 DNA follows: TGTGCCAGCAGTTTCGGGACAGGACCCTACGAGCAGTACTTC.

This chain connects TRBV27 to TRBJ1-5; D is possibly TRBD1 (5 bases). V was pared by 2 bases and J by 6 bases, with 17 bases between. There are 16 residues in the CDR3. From germline, CDR1 is MNHEY and CDR2 SMNVEV (reference sequence). The CDR3 DNA reads as TGTGCCAGCAGTTTACATCATGGGGGGGGATTTCAGCCCCAGCATTTT. Amino acids: CASSLHHGGGFQPQHF.

This clone occurred once. The V call is TRBV3-1 (or the pseudogene TRBV3-2), the J call TRBJ2-7, with D unclear. This CDR3 comprises 13 residues. V lost 1 base and J lost 3, with 7 bases in between. From germline, CDR1 is LGHDT and CDR2 YNNKEL (reference sequence). The CDR3 is CASSQAKHYEQYF. CDR3 in DNA: TGTGCCAGCAGCCAAGCCAAACACTACGAGCAGTACTTC.